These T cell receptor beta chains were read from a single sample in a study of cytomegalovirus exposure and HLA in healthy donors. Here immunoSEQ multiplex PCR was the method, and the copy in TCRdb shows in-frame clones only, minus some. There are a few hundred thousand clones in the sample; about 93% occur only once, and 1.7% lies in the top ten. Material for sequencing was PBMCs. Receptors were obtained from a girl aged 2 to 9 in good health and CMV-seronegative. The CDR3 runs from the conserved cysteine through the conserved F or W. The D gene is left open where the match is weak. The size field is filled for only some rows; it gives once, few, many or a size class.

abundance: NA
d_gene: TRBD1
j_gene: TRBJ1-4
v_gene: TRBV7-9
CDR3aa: CASTSGSTGGNEKLFF
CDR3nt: TGTGCCAGCACCTCAGGGTCGACAGGGGGTAATGAAAAACTGTTTTTT

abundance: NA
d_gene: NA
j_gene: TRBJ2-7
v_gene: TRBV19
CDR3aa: CASSIGPAYEQYF
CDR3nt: TGTGCCAGTAGTATAGGCCCGGCCTACGAGCAGTACTTC

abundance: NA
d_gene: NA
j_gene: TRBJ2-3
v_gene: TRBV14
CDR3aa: CASSQVFSPADTQYF
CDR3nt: TGTGCCAGCAGCCAGGTCTTCAGTCCAGCGGATACGCAGTATTTT

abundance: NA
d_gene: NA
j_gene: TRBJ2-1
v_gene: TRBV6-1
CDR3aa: CASSVGDSYNEQFF
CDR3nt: TGTGCCAGCAGTGTAGGGGATTCCTACAATGAGCAGTTCTTC

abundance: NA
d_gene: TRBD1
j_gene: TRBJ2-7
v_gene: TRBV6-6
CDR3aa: CASSYSGTGVYEQYF
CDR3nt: TGTGCCAGCAGTTACTCCGGGACAGGGGTTTACGAGCAGTACTTC

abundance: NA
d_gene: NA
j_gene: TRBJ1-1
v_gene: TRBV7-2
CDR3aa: CASSLGPRGNTEAFF
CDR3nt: TGTGCCAGCAGCTTGGGGCCAAGGGGTAACACTGAAGCTTTCTTT

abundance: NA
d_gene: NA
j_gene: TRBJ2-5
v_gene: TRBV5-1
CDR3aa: CASSLVDREETQYF
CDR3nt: TGCGCCAGCAGCTTGGTTGACAGAGAAGAGACCCAGTACTTC

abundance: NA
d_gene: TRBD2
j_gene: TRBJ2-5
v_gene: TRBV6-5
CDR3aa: CASSPTSVQETQYF
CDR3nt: TGTGCCAGCAGTCCGACTAGCGTCCAAGAGACCCAGTACTTC

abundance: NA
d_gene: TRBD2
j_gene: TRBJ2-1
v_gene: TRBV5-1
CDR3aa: CASSLAGGRSYNEQFF
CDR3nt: TGCGCCAGCAGCTTGGCCGGCGGGAGGTCATACAATGAGCAGTTCTTC

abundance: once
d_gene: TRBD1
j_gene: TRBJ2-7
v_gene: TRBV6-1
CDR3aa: CASSANRDRGHEQYF
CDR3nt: TGTGCCAGCAGTGCGAACCGGGACAGGGGCCACGAGCAGTACTTC

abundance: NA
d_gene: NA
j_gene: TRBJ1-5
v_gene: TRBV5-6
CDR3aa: CASSNLDRSNQPQHF
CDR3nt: TGTGCCAGCAGTAACCTTGACAGGAGCAATCAGCCCCAGCATTTT

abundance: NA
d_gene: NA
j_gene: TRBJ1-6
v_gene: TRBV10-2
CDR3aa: CASSDSNSPLHF
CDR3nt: TGCGCCAGCAGTGACTCTAATTCACCCCTCCACTTT

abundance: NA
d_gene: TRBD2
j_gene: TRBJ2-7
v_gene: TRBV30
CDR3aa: CAWSVLLAGCEQYF
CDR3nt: TGTGCCTGGAGTGTCCTACTAGCGGGATGCGAGCAGTACTTC

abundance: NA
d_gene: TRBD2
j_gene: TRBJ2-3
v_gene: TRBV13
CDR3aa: CASSLGGTSPDTQYF
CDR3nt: TGTGCCAGCAGTTTGGGAGGGACTAGCCCAGATACGCAGTATTTT

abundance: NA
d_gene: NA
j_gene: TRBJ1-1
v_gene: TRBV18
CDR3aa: CASSQVGTEAFF
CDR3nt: TGTGCCAGCTCCCAGGTGGGCACTGAAGCTTTCTTT

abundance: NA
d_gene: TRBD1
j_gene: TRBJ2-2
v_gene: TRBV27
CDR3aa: CASTLSGQGKGGELFF
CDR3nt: TGTGCCAGCACCCTCTCGGGACAGGGGAAAGGCGGGGAGCTGTTTTTT

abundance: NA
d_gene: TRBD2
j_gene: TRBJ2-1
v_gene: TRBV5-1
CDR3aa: CASSGGLAGGGVDNEQFF
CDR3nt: TGCGCCAGCAGCGGGGGACTAGCGGGAGGGGGTGTCGACAATGAGCAGTTCTTC

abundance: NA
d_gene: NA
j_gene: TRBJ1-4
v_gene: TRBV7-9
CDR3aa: CASSLNSLDEKLFF
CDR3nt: TGTGCCAGCAGCTTGAACAGTCTTGATGAAAAACTGTTTTTT

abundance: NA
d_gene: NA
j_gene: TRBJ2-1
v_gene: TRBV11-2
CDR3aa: CASSLIPGLNEQFF
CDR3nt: TGTGCCAGCAGCTTAATACCAGGTCTCAATGAGCAGTTCTTC

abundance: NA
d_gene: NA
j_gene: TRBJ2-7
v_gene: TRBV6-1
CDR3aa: CAGTTGITYEQYF
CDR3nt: TGTGCCGGGACTACAGGGATCACCTACGAGCAGTACTTC

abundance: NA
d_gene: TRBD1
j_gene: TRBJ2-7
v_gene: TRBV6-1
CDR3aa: CASSEALAGGKYEQYF
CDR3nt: TGTGCCAGCAGTGAAGCGCTAGCAGGGGGTAAATACGAGCAGTACTTC

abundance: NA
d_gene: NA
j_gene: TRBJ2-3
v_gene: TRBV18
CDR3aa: CASSRFRGDTDTQYF
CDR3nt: TGTGCCAGCTCACGATTCAGGGGAGACACAGATACGCAGTATTTT

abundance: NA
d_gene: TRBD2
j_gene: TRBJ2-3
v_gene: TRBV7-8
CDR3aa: CASSLLAGGTTDTQYF
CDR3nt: TGTGCCAGCAGCTTACTAGCGGGGGGTACCACAGATACGCAGTATTTT

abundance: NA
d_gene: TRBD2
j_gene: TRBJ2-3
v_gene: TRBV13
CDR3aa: CASSLGGPSGGRRDTQYF
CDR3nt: TGTGCCAGCAGCTTAGGAGGCCCTAGCGGGGGGCGAAGAGATACGCAGTATTTT

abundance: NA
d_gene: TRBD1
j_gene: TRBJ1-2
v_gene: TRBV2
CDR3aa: CASSETGTAHGYTF
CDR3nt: TGTGCCAGCAGTGAAACTGGGACAGCTCATGGCTACACCTTC

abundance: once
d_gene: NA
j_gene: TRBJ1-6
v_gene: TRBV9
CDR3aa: CASSPGEQNSPLHF
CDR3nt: TGTGCCAGCAGCCCCGGTGAACAGAATTCACCCCTCCACTTT

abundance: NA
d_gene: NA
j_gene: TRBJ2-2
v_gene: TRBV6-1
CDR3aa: CASSTDYTGELFF
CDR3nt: TGTGCCAGCAGTACCGACTACACCGGGGAGCTGTTTTTT

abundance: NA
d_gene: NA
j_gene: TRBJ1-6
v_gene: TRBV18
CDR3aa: CASSPKQGESPLHF
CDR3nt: TGTGCCAGCTCACCAAAACAAGGGGAATCACCCCTCCACTTT

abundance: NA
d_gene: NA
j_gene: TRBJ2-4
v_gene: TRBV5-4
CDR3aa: CASSSLGGGLAKNIQYF
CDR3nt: TGTGCCAGCAGCTCCCTTGGGGGGGGCTTGGCTAAAAACATTCAGTACTTC

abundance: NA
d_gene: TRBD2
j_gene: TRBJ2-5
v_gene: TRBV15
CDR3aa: CATSSGTSGSIQETQYF
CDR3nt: TGTGCCACCAGCAGCGGGACTAGCGGGAGCATCCAAGAGACCCAGTACTTC

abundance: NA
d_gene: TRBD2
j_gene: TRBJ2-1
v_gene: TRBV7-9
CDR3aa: CAIPTSGGSYNEQFF
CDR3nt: TGTGCCATCCCGACTAGCGGGGGGTCGTACAATGAGCAGTTCTTC

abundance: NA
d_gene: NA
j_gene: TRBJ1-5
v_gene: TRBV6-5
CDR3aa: CASIGARNQPQHF
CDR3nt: TGTGCCAGCATAGGGGCACGTAATCAGCCCCAGCATTTT

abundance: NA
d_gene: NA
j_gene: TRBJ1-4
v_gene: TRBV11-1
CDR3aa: CASSFLGACREKLFF
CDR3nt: TGTGCCAGCAGCTTTCTGGGCGCTTGCCGCGAAAAACTGTTTTTT

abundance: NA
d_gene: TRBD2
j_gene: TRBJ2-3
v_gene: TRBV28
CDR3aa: CASISGGAADTQYF
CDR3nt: TGTGCCAGCATTAGCGGGGGGGCGGCAGATACGCAGTATTTT

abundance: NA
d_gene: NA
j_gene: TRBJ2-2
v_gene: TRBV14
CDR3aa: CASSQTGLAGELFF
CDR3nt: TGTGCCAGCAGCCAAACAGGGTTGGCCGGGGAGCTGTTTTTT

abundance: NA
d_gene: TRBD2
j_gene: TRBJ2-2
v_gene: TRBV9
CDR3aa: CASSRGGPPGELFF
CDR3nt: TGTGCCAGCAGTCGGGGGGGCCCACCCGGGGAGCTGTTTTTT

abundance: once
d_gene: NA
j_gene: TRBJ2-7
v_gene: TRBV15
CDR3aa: CATSRDIPEEQYF
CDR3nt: TGTGCCACCAGCAGAGATATACCTGAGGAGCAGTACTTC

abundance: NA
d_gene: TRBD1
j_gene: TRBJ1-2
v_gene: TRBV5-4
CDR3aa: CASSADRADYGYTF
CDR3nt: TGTGCCAGCAGCGCCGACAGGGCTGACTATGGCTACACCTTC

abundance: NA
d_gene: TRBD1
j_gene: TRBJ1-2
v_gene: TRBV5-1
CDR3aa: CASSLNRGTANYGYTF
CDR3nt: TGCGCCAGCAGCTTGAATCGCGGGACAGCTAACTATGGCTACACCTTC

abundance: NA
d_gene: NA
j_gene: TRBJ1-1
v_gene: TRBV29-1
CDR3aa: CSVEGEGGRAFF
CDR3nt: TGCAGCGTTGAGGGGGAGGGGGGGCGAGCTTTCTTT

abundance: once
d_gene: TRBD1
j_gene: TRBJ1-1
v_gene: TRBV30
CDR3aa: CAWRNLPGQRGLGEAFF
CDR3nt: TGTGCCTGGAGGAACCTCCCGGGACAGAGGGGGTTGGGTGAAGCTTTCTTT

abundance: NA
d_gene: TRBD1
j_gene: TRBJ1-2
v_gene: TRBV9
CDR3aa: CASSGGDRGQPGYTF
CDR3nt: TGTGCCAGCAGCGGAGGGGACAGGGGGCAGCCTGGCTACACCTTC

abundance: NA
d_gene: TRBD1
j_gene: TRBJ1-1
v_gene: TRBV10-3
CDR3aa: CAISEPGQLNTEAFF
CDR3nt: TGTGCCATCAGTGAGCCGGGACAGCTGAACACTGAAGCTTTCTTT

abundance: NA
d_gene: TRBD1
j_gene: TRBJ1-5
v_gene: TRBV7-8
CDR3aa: CASTSGTGPYSNQPQHF
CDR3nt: TGTGCCAGCACCTCCGGGACAGGCCCTTATAGCAATCAGCCCCAGCATTTT

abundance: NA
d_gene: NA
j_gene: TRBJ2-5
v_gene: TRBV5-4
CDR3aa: CASSQGETQYF
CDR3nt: TGTGCCAGCAGCCAGGGAGAGACCCAGTACTTC

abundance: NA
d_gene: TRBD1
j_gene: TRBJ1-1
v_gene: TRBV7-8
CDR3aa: CASSLGTGGMNTEAFF
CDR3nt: TGTGCCAGCAGCCTGGGGACAGGTGGGATGAACACTGAAGCTTTCTTT

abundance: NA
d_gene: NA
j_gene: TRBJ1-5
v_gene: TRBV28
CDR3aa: CASSPPGTVFNQPQHF
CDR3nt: TGTGCCAGCAGTCCCCCCGGGACTGTATTCAATCAGCCCCAGCATTTT

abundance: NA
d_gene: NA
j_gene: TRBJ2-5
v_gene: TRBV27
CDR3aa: CASSLGGGWETQYF
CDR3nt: TGTGCCAGCAGTTTAGGGGGCGGCTGGGAGACCCAGTACTTC

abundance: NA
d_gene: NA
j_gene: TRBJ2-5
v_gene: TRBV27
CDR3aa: CASSLYDSQETQYF
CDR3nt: TGTGCCAGCAGTTTATACGACAGCCAAGAGACCCAGTACTTC

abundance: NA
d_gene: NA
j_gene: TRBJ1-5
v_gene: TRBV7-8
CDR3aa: CASSLSGSGVGQPQHF
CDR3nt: TGTGCCAGCAGCTTAAGTGGGTCGGGGGTCGGCCAGCCCCAGCATTTT

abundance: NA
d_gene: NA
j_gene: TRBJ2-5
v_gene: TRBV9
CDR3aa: CASSVTDKFGTQYF
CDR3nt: TGTGCCAGCAGTGTTACAGACAAATTCGGGACCCAGTACTTC

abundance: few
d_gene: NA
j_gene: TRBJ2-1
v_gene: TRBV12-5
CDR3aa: CASGLLTGYYYNEQFF
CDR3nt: TGTGCTAGTGGTTTGTTAACGGGGTATTATTACAATGAGCAGTTCTTC

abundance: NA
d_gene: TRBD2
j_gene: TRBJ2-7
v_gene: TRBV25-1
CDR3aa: CASSESSTSGRAHF
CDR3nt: TGTGCCAGCAGTGAATCCTCGACTAGCGGGAGGGCTCACTTC

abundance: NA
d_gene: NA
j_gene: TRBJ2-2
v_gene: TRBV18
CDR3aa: CASSPTGELFF
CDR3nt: TGTGCCAGCTCCCCTACCGGGGAGCTGTTTTTT

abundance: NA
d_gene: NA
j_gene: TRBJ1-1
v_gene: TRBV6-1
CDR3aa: CASNVGQGEAFF
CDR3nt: TGTGCCAGCAACGTGGGGCAGGGTGAAGCTTTCTTT

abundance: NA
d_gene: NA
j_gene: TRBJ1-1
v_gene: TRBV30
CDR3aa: CAWSVGGLGTEAFF
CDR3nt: TGTGCCTGGAGTGTTGGGGGCCTCGGCACTGAAGCTTTCTTT

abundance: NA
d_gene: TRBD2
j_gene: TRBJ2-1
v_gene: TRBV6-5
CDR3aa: CASSYGREYNEQFF
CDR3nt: TGTGCCAGCAGTTATGGGCGGGAGTACAATGAGCAGTTCTTC

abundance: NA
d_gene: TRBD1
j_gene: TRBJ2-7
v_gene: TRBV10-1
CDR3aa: CASSESVFSGGPTVEQYF
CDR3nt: TGCGCCAGCAGTGAGTCAGTCTTCTCAGGGGGTCCGACGGTCGAGCAGTACTTC

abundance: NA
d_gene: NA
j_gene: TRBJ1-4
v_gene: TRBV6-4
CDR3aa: CASRTSGDNEKLFF
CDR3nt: TGTGCCAGCAGAACCTCAGGGGATAATGAAAAACTGTTTTTT